What follows are 21 T cell receptor beta chains derived from one specimen sequenced in a study of blood T cells in healthy people across ages. A J-beta primer mix and a sample-barcoded 5' primer were used in a second PCR of roughly 6 to 12 cycles. TCRdb reprocessed the 5' RACE reads via MiXCR and lists one record per CDR3 protein. The top ten hold 3% to 4.5% of the sample, which has hundreds of thousands of distinct CDR3 sequences, 27% seen once. These data are also associated with another study on T cells of mothers and their children.

Sequencing was carried out using blood. These receptors came from a boy aged 2 to 9 in good health.

V is TRBV6-1 and J is TRBJ2-7; 12 bases line up with TRBD1. The CDR3 is 15 amino acids. From germline, CDR1 is MNHNS and CDR2 SASEGT. The V gene end was trimmed by 5 bases and the J gene end by 3 bases; junction bases not matched to a gene: 5. The CDR3 DNA reads as TGTGCCAGCAGTAAGAGGGACAGGGGGCTCTACGAGCAGTACTTC. This sequence encodes CASSKRDRGLYEQYF.

The chain has TRBV12-5 and TRBJ1-4; D is possibly TRBD1 (6 bases). Trimming pared 1 base from V and 4 bases from J, leaving 25 bases between. The CDR3 loop spans 20 amino acids. Germline loops: CDR1 LGHNT, CDR2 FRNRAP. CDR3 residues: CASGLALDGTPVPDNEKLFF. In DNA form, the CDR3 reads TGTGCTAGTGGTTTGGCACTAGATGGGACACCAGTGCCAGATAATGAAAAACTGTTTTTT.

This chain joins TRBV20-1 and TRBJ2-3; D is uncertain. Trimming pared 0 bases from V and 0 bases from J, leaving 7 bases between. Per the germline V gene, CDR1 is DFQATT and CDR2 is SNEGSKA (reference sequence). This CDR3 has 14 amino acids. CDR3 coding DNA: TGCAGTGCTAGAGATCGGGCTAGCACAGATACGCAGTATTTT. This codes for CSARDRASTDTQYF.

This clonotype is a singleton in its sample. V usage is TRBV9 and J usage is TRBJ2-5; maybe TRBD1 (5 bases). The germline V gene has CDR1 SGDLS and CDR2 YYNGEE. The CDR3 totals 16 residues. V was shortened by 4 bases and J by 1 base, with 17 bases between the two germline ends. CDR3 sequence: CASSWRQMLGQETQYF. The CDR3 coding sequence is TGTGCCAGCAGCTGGAGACAGATGTTGGGCCAAGAGACCCAGTACTTC.

The chain recombines TRBV30 with TRBJ2-7; D is uncertain. This CDR3 has 12 residues. The germline V and J ends were trimmed by 0 bases and 2 bases, with 5 bases remaining between them. CDR1 and CDR2 (germline): GTSNPN, SVGIG (reference sequence). CDR3 in DNA: TGTGCCTGGAGTGTACTCGCCTACGAGCAGTACTTC. Protein: CAWSVLAYEQYF. The complete variable domain, with remaining parts taken from reference TRBV30 and TRBJ2-7, reads SQTIHQWPATLVQPVGSPLSLECTVEGTSNPNLYWYRQAAGRGLQLLFYSVGIGQISSEVPQNLSASRPQDRQFILSSKKLLLSDSGFYLCAWSVLAYEQYFGPGTRLTVT.

This clonotype was detected a few times. The chain uses TRBV7-8 and TRBJ1-5, with a tentative D call TRBD1 (6 bases). Germline V gene data show CDR1 as SGHVS and CDR2 as FQNEAQ. The CDR3 is made up of 16 amino acids. Trimming cost V 5 bases and J 5 bases, with 19 bases left between them. In nucleotides, the CDR3 is TGTGCCAGCAGCCTAGGGCTAGTCGGGACACATCAGCCCCAGCATTTT. This gives the protein CASSLGLVGTHQPQHF.

The V call is TRBV20-1, the J call TRBJ2-5; the D is unclear. Near its end, the DNA agrees better with TRBJ2-1, so the J call may be wrong. In germline, CDR1 is DFQATT, CDR2 SNEGSKA (reference sequence). This CDR3 comprises 14 residues. CDR3 sequence (DNA): TGCAGTGCAAATGATGACTTGTGGAGAAATGAGCAGTTCTTC. It specifies CSANDDLWRNEQFF.

This clonotype was seen a handful of times. J is TRBJ2-7 and V is TRBV19, with TRBD1 matching 8 bases. The CDR3 runs 14 residues. The junction had 5 bases not matched to a gene; V was cut back by 4 bases and J by 3 bases. The germline gives CDR1 LNHDA, CDR2 SQIVND (reference sequence). The CDR3 DNA sequence: TGTGCCAGTAGTACGACAGGGGCAAGCTACGAGCAGTACTTC. Amino acid sequence: CASSTTGASYEQYF.

In its sample, this clonotype was seen a few times. This rearrangement joins TRBV9 to TRBJ1-2; D not resolved. V dropped 0 bases and J dropped 2 bases, with 11 bases sitting between them. CDR3 length equals 15 residues. Germline V gene lookup returns CDR1 SGDLS and CDR2 YYNGEE. The CDR3 coding sequence is TGTGCCAGCAGCGTAGAGACGTCGTCGAACTATGGCTACACCTTC. It specifies CASSVETSSNYGYTF.

The V and J genes are TRBV9 and TRBJ1-2; D is ambiguous. Per the germline V gene, CDR1 is SGDLS and CDR2 is YYNGEE. The CDR3 runs 14 residues. The V gene lost 0 bases and the J gene lost 2 bases, with 8 bases spanning the gap. Here the CDR3 reads CASSVEVGNYGYTF. CDR3 bases: TGTGCCAGCAGCGTAGAGGTGGGAAACTATGGCTACACCTTC.

This clonotype turned up a few times. The junction shows a germline mismatch at one end, possibly a read error. The rearrangement joins TRBV5-1 to TRBJ2-5; maybe TRBD2 (5 bases). Germline V gene data show CDR1 as SGHRS and CDR2 as YFSETQ. The CDR3 covers 16 residues. The CDR3 reads CVSSPSLLQTGETQYF. DNA for the CDR3: TGCGTCAGCAGCCCGAGCCTTCTCCAAACGGGGGAGACCCAGTACTTC.

This clonotype has a handful of counts. As DNA, the CDR3 is TGTGCCAGCAGTTACCCAGAGAATCAGCCCCAGCATTTT. Translating gives CASSYPENQPQHF. The chain employs TRBV6-6 and TRBJ1-5; no clear D gene. Germline V CDR1 and CDR2: MNHNY, SVGAGI (reference sequence). The CDR3 has 13 residues. Trimming took off 2 bases at V and 4 bases at J, with 6 bases between the two ends.

The chain links TRBV21-1 to TRBJ2-1. TRBV21-1 is recorded as a pseudogene. The CDR3 sequence is 11 residues long. The CDR3 region has the DNA TGTGCCAGCAACGAACGGTATGAGCAGTTCTTC. Residues: CASNERYEQFF.

This chain connects TRBV7-9 to TRBJ2-7; D is unclear. Germline V gene sequence: CDR1 SEHNR, CDR2 FQNEAQ (reference sequence). This CDR3 has 14 residues. The V end lost 0 bases, the J end lost 3 bases, and 9 bases lay between the germline ends. The CDR3 DNA reads as TGTGCCAGCAGCTTAGCGCCCGAAGACTACGAGCAGTACTTC. It is translated as CASSLAPEDYEQYF. The full variable domain, rest sourced from reference TRBV7-9 and TRBJ2-7, is DTGVSQNPRHKITKRGQNVTFRCDPISEHNRLYWYRQTLGQGPEFLTYFQNEAQLEKSRLLSDRFSAERPKGSFSTLEIQRTEQGDSAMYLCASSLAPEDYEQYFGPGTRLTVT.

The V gene is TRBV3-1, the J gene TRBJ1-2; D not certain. Germline V gene sequence: CDR1 LGHDT, CDR2 YNNKEL (reference sequence). The CDR3 consists of 14 residues. Trimming removed 2 bases from V and 3 bases from J, with 10 bases in between. The CDR3 reads CASSQSARDYGYTF. CDR3 nucleotides: TGTGCCAGCAGCCAATCTGCTCGCGACTATGGCTACACCTTC.

V and J are TRBV4-3 and TRBJ1-1; D not certain. Germline-derived CDR1 and CDR2 are LGHNA and YSLEER. V lost 1 base and J lost 3, with 6 bases in between. The CDR3 contains 13 residues. CDR3 sequence: CASSQATYTEAFF. For the CDR3, the DNA is TGCGCCAGCAGCCAAGCTACCTACACTGAAGCTTTCTTT.

CDR3 DNA: TGTGCCAGTCTCCACTTGCACGAGCAGTACTTC. It translates to CASLHLHEQYF. The chain joins TRBV25-1 to TRBJ2-7; D is undetermined. This CDR3 is built from 11 residues. From germline, CDR1 is MGHDK and CDR2 SYGVNS. Trimming cost V 9 bases and J 5 bases, with 11 bases left between them.

On this clonotype itself: Without the conserved terminal phenylalanine or tryptophan, this CDR3 likely stems from a read error. CDR3 region: CASSIQGEPKNIQYL. CDR3 DNA sequence: TGTGCCAGCAGTATACAGGGGGAGCCCAAAAACATTCAGTACCTC. The chain couples TRBV12-3 or TRBV12-4 to TRBJ2-4, with TRBD1 matching 8 bases. Losses at the gene ends were 5 bases for V and 2 bases for J; bases not matched to a gene: 5. The CDR3 is made up of 15 amino acids.

The genes are TRBV7-8 and TRBJ2-6; weak D call: TRBD1 (6 bases). V gave up 1 base and J gave up 2 bases, with 9 bases separating them. The CDR3 is made up of 16 amino acids. Germline V lookup: CDR1 SGHVS, CDR2 FQNEAQ. The CDR3 protein is CASSLVWGPGANVLTF. The CDR3 DNA reads as TGTGCCAGCAGCTTAGTTTGGGGGCCTGGGGCCAACGTCCTGACTTTC.

The genes are TRBV7-9 and TRBJ2-5, with TRBD2 identical over 11 bases. The CDR3 contains 14 residues. J lost 5 bases, V lost 5 bases, and 4 bases had no gene match. In germline, CDR1 is SEHNR, CDR2 FQNEAQ (reference sequence). CDR3 residues: CASSLSGRAETQYF. The CDR3 coding sequence is TGTGCCAGCAGCCTTAGCGGGAGGGCGGAGACCCAGTACTTC.

This clonotype was recorded a few times. The chain has TRBV2 and TRBJ2-5; no clear D gene. Germline V gene lookup returns CDR1 SNHLY and CDR2 FYNNEI. Trimming took off 5 bases at V and 6 bases at J, with 10 bases between the two ends. CDR3 length equals 12 residues. The CDR3 region is CASSQILQTQYF. The CDR3 DNA sequence: TGTGCCAGCAGTCAAATCCTGCAGACCCAGTACTTC.